The 10 T cell receptor beta chains presented below share a single source sample, sequenced in a study of cytomegalovirus exposure and HLA in healthy donors. It was with 60 Vbeta and 13 Jbeta primers that the PCR ran. Clones were sequenced by immunoSEQ multiplex PCR, and TCRdb holds only the in-frame ones, with some missing. Among some 130,000 clones listed, 76% were seen once. Input material: PBMCs. These receptor sequences come from a man aged 40-50 years in good health and CMV-seronegative.

This clone was recorded a few times. The rearrangement links TRBV19 to TRBJ2-1; TRBD1 agrees at 9 bases. The CDR3 has 15 residues. J gave up 7 bases and V 4 bases, and 8 bases lay outside the gene matches. Germline V CDR1 and CDR2: LNHDA, SQIVND (reference sequence). CDR3 bases: TGTGCCAGTAGTACCCGGGACAGGGCAGGTAATGAGCAGTTCTTC. The encoded protein is CASSTRDRAGNEQFF.

This clone appeared once. The genes are TRBV5-4 and TRBJ2-3, with TRBD2 matching 8 bases. This CDR3 contains 15 residues. CDR1 is SGHNT and CDR2 is YYREEE in the germline V gene (reference sequence). V was clipped by 3 bases and J by 4 bases; unmatched bases: 7. This CDR3 reads CASSSAGLGADTQYF. The CDR3 region has the DNA TGTGCCAGCAGCTCCGCGGGACTAGGGGCAGATACGCAGTATTTT. Using reference TRBV5-4 and TRBJ2-3 for the parts outside the CDR3, the full variable domain is ETGVTQSPTHLIKTRGQQVTLRCSSQSGHNTVSWYQQALGQGPQFIFQYYREEENGRGNFPPRFSGLQFPNYSSELNVNALELDDSALYLCASSSAGLGADTQYFGPGTRLTVL.

Comments on this clone: This specimen includes other DNA sequences encoding the same CDR3. This sequence joins TRBV6-5 and TRBJ2-7; 7 bases agree with TRBD1. Germline lookup yields CDR1 MNHEY and CDR2 SVGAGI. CDR3 length equals 13 residues. Unmatched junction bases numbered 3, after V lost 5 bases and J lost 2 bases. The chain's CDR3 is CASSRDRTYEQYF. The CDR3 coding sequence is TGTGCCAGCAGTCGGGACAGAACCTACGAGCAGTACTTC.

This chain links TRBV28 with TRBJ1-2; no firm D call. The germline CDR1 and CDR2 sequences are MDHEN and SYDVKM. The CDR3 runs 13 residues. Trimming left V 3 bases short and J 7 bases short, with 12 bases between. The DNA for the CDR3 is TGTGCCAGCAGTTTTCAAGCCCTAGGTGGCTACACCTTC. Residues: CASSFQALGGYTF.

This chain joins TRBV19 and TRBJ2-1, with unresolved D. This CDR3 comprises 13 residues. V was cut by 5 bases and J by 4 bases, with 9 bases left in between. Per the germline V gene, CDR1 is LNHDA and CDR2 is SQIVND (reference sequence). CDR3 residues: CASSGLAYNEQFF. Here the CDR3 DNA reads TGTGCCAGTAGTGGCCTGGCTTACAATGAGCAGTTCTTC.

The chain links TRBV5-4 to TRBJ2-3, with 12 positions matching TRBD2. With V trimmed by 3 bases and J by 3 bases, 5 bases remained unmatched. Germline CDR1 and CDR2: SGHNT and YYREEE (reference sequence). This CDR3 spans 16 amino acids. CDR3 amino acids: CASSSLAGGKTDTQYF. CDR3 coding DNA: TGTGCCAGCAGCTCCCTAGCGGGAGGGAAGACAGATACGCAGTATTTT.

This clone came up once. The genes are TRBV19 and TRBJ2-2; D gene unclear. The CDR3 runs to 11 residues. Germline loops: CDR1 LNHDA, CDR2 SQIVND (reference sequence). The V end lost 7 bases, the J end lost 4 bases, and 4 bases lay between the germline ends. The CDR3 bases are TGTGCCAGTACCTTCACCGGGGAGCTGTTTTTT. Amino acids: CASTFTGELFF.

The chain carries TRBV7-3 and TRBJ1-1; the D is unclear. V lost 1 base to trimming and J lost 4 bases, with 13 bases between them. This CDR3 is built from 15 residues. Germline CDR1 and CDR2: SGHTA and FQGTGA. For the CDR3, the DNA is TGTGCCAGCAGCTTAAACCCAGGAGGGTTCACTGAAGCTTTCTTT. Protein: CASSLNPGGFTEAFF.

V usage is TRBV19 and J usage is TRBJ1-2; 11 nucleotides line up with TRBD1. After removal of 5 bases from V and 4 bases from J, the junction contained 6 bases not matched to a gene. The CDR3 extends over 15 amino acids. The germline V gene encodes CDR1 LNHDA and CDR2 SQIVND (reference sequence). CDR3 sequence: CASSGRDRGAYGYTF. The CDR3 DNA is TGTGCCAGTAGTGGTCGGGACAGGGGGGCCTATGGCTACACCTTC.

In DNA, the CDR3 is TGTGCCAGCAGCATTCCCCCCCACGGGAGTCGCTACGAGCAGTACTTC. Its protein product is CASSIPPHGSRYEQYF. The rearrangement uses TRBV7-8 and TRBJ2-7, with a possible D match to TRBD2 (6 bases). Germline V gives CDR1 SGHVS, CDR2 FQNEAQ. The CDR3 is made up of 16 amino acids. Trimming removed 5 bases from V and 3 bases from J, with 20 bases in between. Supplemented by reference TRBV7-8 and TRBJ2-7, the full variable domain reads GAGVSQSPRYKVAKRGQDVALRCDPISGHVSLFWYQQALGQGPEFLTYFQNEAQLDKSGLPSDRFFAERPEGSVSTLKIQRTQQEDSAVYLCASSIPPHGSRYEQYFGPGTRLTVT.